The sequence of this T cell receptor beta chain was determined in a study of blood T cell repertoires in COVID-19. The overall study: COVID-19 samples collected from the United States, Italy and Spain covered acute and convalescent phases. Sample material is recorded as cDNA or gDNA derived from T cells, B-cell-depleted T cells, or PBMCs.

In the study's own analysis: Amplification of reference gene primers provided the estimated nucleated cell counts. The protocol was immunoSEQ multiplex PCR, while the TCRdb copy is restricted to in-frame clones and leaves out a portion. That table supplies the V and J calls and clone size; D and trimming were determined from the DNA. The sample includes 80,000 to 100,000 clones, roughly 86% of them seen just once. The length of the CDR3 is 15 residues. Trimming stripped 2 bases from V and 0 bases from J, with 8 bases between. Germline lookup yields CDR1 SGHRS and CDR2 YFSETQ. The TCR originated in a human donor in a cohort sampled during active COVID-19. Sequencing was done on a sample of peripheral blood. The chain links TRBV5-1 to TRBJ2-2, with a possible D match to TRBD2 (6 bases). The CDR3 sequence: CASSFGGTNTGELFF. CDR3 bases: TGCGCCAGCAGCTTTGGCGGGACGAACACCGGGGAGCTGTTTTTT.